A single sample gave rise to the 4 T cell receptor beta chains below, sequenced in a study of beta chain features in type 1 diabetes. Reverse transcription of all isolated RNA meant that expressed TCRB transcripts were sequenced. The protocol was immunoSEQ multiplex PCR, while the TCRdb copy is restricted to in-frame clones and leaves out a portion. The repertoire includes some 15,000 clones, roughly 44% of them detected once, and around 0.53% sits in the top ten. The sample comprised stem cell memory CD4+ T cells from blood. These receptors were obtained from a middle-aged woman in good health.

This clone was seen more than once but under ten times. This chain connects TRBV7-2 to TRBJ1-4, with a possible D match to TRBD1 (5 bases). V lost 2 bases to trimming and J lost 6 bases, with 13 bases between them. The CDR3 covers 15 residues. Germline V CDR1 and CDR2: SGHTA, FQGNSA. In DNA, the CDR3 is TGTGCCAGCAGCTTATTCCAGACAGTCGATGAAAAACTGTTTTTT. This encodes CASSLFQTVDEKLFF.

CDR3 amino acids: CASSLNRVSDSPLHF. The CDR3 DNA sequence: TGCGCCAGCAGCCTAAACAGGGTGTCGGATTCACCCCTCCACTTT. V is TRBV5-1 and J is TRBJ1-6; tentatively, D is TRBD1 (6 bases). The V end was cut by 4 bases, the J end by 8 bases, with 16 bases between. The CDR3 extends over 15 amino acids. The germline V gene has CDR1 SGHRS and CDR2 YFSETQ.

Remarks on this clone: A junction end diverges from the germline sequence, so it may reflect a read error. CDR3 sequence: CASSHGQVVGNTTYF. CDR3 nucleotide sequence: TGTGCCAGCAGCCACGGACAGGTCGTTGGAAACACCACATATTTT. V and J are TRBV14 and TRBJ1-3; 7 bases match TRBD1. This CDR3 contains 15 residues. The germline V gene encodes CDR1 SGHDN and CDR2 FVKESK.

This clone has a handful of counts. The chain combines TRBV5-1 with TRBJ2-1; the D gene is possibly TRBD1 (5 bases). The CDR3 length is 14 residues. V was pared by 4 bases and J by 4 bases, with 12 bases between. The germline V gene encodes CDR1 SGHRS and CDR2 YFSETQ. The CDR3 sequence is CASSPGAGYNEQFF. The DNA of the CDR3 is TGCGCCAGCAGCCCTGGGGCAGGATACAATGAGCAGTTCTTC. The whole variable domain, remainder taken from reference TRBV5-1 and TRBJ2-1, is KAGVTQTPRYLIKTRGQQVTLSCSPISGHRSVSWYQQTPGQGLQFLFEYFSETQRNKGNFPGRFSGRQFSNSRSEMNVSTLELGDSALYLCASSPGAGYNEQFFGPGTRLTVL.